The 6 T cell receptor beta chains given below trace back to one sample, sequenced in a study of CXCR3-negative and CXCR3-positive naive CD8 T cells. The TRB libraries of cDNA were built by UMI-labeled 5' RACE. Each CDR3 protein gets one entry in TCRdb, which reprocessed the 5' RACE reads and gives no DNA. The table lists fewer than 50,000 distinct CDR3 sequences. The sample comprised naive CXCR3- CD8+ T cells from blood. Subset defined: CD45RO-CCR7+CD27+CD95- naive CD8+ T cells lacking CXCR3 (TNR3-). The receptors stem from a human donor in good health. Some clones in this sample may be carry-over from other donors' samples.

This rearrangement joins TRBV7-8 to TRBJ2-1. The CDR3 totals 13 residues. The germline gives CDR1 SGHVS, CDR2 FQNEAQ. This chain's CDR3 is CASSLDVYNEQFF.

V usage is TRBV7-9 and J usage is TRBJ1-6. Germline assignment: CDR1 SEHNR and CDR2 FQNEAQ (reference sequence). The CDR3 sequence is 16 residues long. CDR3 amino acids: CASSLAGELSNSPLHF.

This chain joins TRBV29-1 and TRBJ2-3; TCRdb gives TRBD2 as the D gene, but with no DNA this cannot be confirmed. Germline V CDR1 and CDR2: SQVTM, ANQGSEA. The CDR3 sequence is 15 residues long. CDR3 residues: CSVEWTSLNTDTQYF.

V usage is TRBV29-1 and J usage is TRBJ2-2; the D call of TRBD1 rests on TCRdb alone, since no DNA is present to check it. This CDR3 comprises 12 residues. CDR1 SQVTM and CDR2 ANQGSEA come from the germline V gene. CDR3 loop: CSVHRGSGGLFF.

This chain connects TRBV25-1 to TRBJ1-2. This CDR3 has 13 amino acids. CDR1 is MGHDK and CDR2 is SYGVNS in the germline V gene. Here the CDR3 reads CASSESTFQGYTF.

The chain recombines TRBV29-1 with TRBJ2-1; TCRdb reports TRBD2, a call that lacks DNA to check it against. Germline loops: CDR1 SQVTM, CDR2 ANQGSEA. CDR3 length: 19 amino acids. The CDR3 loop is CSVEDLGGLAGVPYNEQFF.